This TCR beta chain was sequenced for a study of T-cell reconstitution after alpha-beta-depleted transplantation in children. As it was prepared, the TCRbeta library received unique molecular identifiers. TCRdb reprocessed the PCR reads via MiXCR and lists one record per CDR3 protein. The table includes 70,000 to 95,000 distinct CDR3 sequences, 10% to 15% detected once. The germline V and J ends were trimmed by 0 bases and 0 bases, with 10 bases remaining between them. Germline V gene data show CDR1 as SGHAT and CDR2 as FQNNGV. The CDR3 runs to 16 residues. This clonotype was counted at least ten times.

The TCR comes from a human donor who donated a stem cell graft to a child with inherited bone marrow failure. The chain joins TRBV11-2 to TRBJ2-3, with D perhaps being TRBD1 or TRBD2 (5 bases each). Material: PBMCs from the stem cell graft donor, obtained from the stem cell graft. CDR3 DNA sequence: TGTGCCAGCAGCTTAGATCGGGGCTACAGCACAGATACGCAGTATTTT. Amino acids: CASSLDRGYSTDTQYF. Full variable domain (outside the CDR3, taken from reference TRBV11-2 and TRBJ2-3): EAGVAQSPRYKIIEKRQSVAFWCNPISGHATLYWYQQILGQGPKLLIQFQNNGVVDDSQLPKDRFSAERLKGVDSTLKIQPAKLEDSAVYLCASSLDRGYSTDTQYFGPGTRLTVL.